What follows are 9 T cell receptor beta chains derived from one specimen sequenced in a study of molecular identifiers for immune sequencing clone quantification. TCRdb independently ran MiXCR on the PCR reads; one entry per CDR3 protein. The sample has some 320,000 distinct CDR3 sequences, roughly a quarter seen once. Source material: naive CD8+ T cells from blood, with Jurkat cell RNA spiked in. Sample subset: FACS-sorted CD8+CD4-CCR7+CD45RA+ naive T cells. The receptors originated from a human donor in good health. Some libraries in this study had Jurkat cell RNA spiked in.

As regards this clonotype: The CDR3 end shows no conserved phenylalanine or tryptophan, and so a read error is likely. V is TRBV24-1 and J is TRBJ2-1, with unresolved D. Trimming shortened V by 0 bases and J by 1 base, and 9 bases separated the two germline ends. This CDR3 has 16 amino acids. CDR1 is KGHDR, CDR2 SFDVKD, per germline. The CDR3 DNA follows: TGTGCCACCAGTGATTTGGCCGGCCTATCCTACAATGAGCAGTTCCTC. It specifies CATSDLAGLSYNEQFL.

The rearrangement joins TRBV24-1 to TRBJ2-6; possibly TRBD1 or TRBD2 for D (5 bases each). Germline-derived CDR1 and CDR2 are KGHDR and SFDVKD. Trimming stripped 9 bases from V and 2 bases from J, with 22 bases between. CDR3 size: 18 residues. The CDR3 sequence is CATQGGGGLGTGANVLTF. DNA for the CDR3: TGTGCCACCCAGGGCGGAGGAGGCCTAGGGACTGGGGCCAACGTCCTGACTTTC.

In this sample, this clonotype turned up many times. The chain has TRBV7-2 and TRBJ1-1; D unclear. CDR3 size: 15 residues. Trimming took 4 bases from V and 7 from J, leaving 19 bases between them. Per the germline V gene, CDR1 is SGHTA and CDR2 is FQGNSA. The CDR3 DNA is TGTGCCAGCAGCTCTAATATAATGGGAGTCGATGAAGCTTTCTTT. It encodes CASSSNIMGVDEAFF.

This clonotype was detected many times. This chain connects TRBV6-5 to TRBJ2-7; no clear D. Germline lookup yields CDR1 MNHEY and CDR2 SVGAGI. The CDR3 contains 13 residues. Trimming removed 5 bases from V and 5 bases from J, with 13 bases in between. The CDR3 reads CASSPPVGNEQYF. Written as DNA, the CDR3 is TGTGCCAGCAGTCCCCCAGTAGGGAACGAGCAGTACTTC.

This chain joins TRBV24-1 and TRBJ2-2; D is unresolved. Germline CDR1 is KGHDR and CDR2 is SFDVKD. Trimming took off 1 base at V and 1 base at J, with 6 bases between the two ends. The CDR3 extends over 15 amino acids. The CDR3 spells CATSDLAQNTGELFF. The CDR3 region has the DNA TGTGCCACCAGTGATTTAGCGCAGAACACCGGGGAGCTGTTTTTT.

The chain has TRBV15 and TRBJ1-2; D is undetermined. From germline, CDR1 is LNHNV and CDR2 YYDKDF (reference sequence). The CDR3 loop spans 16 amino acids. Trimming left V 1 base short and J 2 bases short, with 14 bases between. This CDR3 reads CATSRGNKHSNYGYTF. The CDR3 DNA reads TGTGCCACCAGCAGAGGAAATAAACATTCAAACTATGGCTACACCTTC.

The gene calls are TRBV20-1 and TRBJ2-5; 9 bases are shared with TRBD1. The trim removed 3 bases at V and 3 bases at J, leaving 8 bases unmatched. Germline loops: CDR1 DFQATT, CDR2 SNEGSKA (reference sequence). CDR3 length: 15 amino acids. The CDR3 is CSASPGTGMEETQYF. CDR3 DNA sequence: TGCAGTGCTAGCCCCGGGACAGGGATGGAAGAGACCCAGTACTTC.

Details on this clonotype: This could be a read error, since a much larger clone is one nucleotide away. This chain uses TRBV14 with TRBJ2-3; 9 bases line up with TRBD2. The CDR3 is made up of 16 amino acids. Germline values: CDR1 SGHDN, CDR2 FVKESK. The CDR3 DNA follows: TGTGCCTGCAGCCAAGAGATTGCGGGACTAGCATATACGCAGTATTTT. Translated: CACSQEIAGLAYTQYF.

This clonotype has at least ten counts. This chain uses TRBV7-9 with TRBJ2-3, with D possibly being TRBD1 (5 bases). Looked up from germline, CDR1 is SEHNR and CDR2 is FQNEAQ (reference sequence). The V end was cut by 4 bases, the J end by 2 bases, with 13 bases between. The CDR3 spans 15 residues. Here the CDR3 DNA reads TGTGCCAGCAGCTCTGGGGCAGGGATCACAGATACGCAGTATTTT. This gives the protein CASSSGAGITDTQYF.